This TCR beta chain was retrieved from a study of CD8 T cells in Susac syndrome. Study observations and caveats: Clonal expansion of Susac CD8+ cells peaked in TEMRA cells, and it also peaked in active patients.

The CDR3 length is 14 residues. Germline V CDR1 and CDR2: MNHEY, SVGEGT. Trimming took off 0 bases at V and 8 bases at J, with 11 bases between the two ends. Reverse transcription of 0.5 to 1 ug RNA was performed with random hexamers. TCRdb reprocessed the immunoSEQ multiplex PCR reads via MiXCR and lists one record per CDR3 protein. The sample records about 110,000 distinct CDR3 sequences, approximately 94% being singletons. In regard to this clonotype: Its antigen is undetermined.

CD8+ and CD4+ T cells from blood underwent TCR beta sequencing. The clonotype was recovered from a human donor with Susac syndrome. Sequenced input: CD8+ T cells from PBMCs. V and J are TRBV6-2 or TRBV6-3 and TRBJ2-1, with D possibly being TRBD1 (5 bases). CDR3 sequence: CASSYSTAGHEQFF. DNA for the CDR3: TGTGCCAGCAGTTACTCGACTGCAGGGCATGAGCAGTTCTTC.